What follows are 30 T cell receptor beta chains derived from one specimen sequenced in a study. TCRdb reanalysed the 5' RACE reads using MiXCR and keeps one entry per CDR3 protein. Among roughly 52,000 distinct CDR3 sequences listed, over 15% were seen once. Sequencing used naive CD4+ T cells sorted from blood. The subset was: naive CD4+ T cells, CD4+CD45RA+CD25-. These receptors were taken from a female donor with breast cancer.

Worth noting for this clonotype: A much larger clone sits a single nucleotide away, making a read error possible. The chain combines TRBV6-1 with TRBJ1-2, with 7 bases fitting TRBD1. The ends lost 2 bases at V and 10 bases at J; junction bases unmatched: 10. The length of the CDR3 is 14 residues. CDR1 MNHNS and CDR2 SASEGT come from the germline V gene. The CDR3 sequence is CASSEYGRTGDYTF. Here the CDR3 DNA reads TGTGCCAGCAGTGAATACGGGAGGACAGGAGACTACACCTTC.

The CDR3 loop reads CASSPGMTDTQYF. As DNA, the CDR3 is TGTGCCAGCAGCCCGGGGATGACAGATACGCAGTATTTT. The V gene is TRBV7-3, the J gene TRBJ2-3; the D gene is possibly TRBD2 (5 bases). V gave up 5 bases and J gave up 3 bases, with 9 bases separating them. The CDR3 is 13 residues long. Germline CDR1 and CDR2: SGHTA and FQGTGA.

This clonotype occurred a few times. This chain connects TRBV7-3 to TRBJ2-6; unclear D gene. Trimming stripped 5 bases from V and 1 base from J, with 9 bases between. The CDR3 contains 15 residues. Germline V gene lookup returns CDR1 SGHTA and CDR2 FQGTGA. The CDR3 sequence is CASSPTSSGANVLTF. In DNA, the CDR3 is TGTGCCAGCAGCCCCACATCGTCTGGGGCCAACGTCCTGACTTTC.

The table lists this clonotype with many counts. J is TRBJ2-5 and V is TRBV4-2, with TRBD1 as a possible D gene (5 bases). Germline loops: CDR1 LGHNA, CDR2 YNFKEQ. Deletions cut 1 base from V and 4 bases from J, with 16 bases between. CDR3 length: 16 residues. This CDR3 reads CASSQGAARQGETQYF. The CDR3 DNA follows: TGTGCCAGCAGCCAAGGGGCCGCCCGGCAGGGAGAGACCCAGTACTTC.

Details on this clonotype: Its ends do not fully match the called genes, so a read error is possible. The chain has TRBV5-1 and TRBJ2-1; D is undetermined. This CDR3 contains 15 residues. Germline V gene sequence: CDR1 SGHRS, CDR2 YFSETQ. CDR3 in amino acids: CASSHQAAPYNEQFF. The CDR3, as DNA: TGTGCCAGCAGCCACCAGGCAGCCCCATACAATGAGCAGTTCTTC.

There are many counts of this clonotype. The chain carries TRBV5-1 and TRBJ2-7; D unclear. CDR1 is SGHRS and CDR2 is YFSETQ in the germline V gene. The CDR3 has 14 amino acids. Trimming pared 7 bases from V and 3 bases from J, leaving 17 bases between. For the CDR3, the DNA is TGCGCCAGCGGAGAGGTAGGGATCGACTACGAGCAGTACTTC. Encoded protein: CASGEVGIDYEQYF.

This clonotype occurred a few times. V usage is TRBV18 and J usage is TRBJ2-2; the match to TRBD1 covers 8 bases. The CDR3 length is 16 residues. Germline loops: CDR1 KGHSH, CDR2 LQKENI. J was trimmed by 6 bases and V by 0 bases; bases with no gene match: 6. This CDR3 reads CASSPPKDRAAGELFF. In DNA form, the CDR3 reads TGTGCCAGCTCACCACCGAAGGACAGGGCCGCCGGGGAGCTGTTTTTT.

V is TRBV6-1 and J is TRBJ1-1, with 7 bases that match TRBD1. The CDR3 is made up of 15 amino acids. V shed 5 bases and J 0 bases; nucleotides not matched to a gene: 6. Germline CDR1 and CDR2: MNHNS and SASEGT. CDR3 sequence (DNA): TGTGCCAGCAGTTCGCCGACAGGGATGAACACTGAAGCTTTCTTT. Translation gives CASSSPTGMNTEAFF.

This clonotype was counted only a few times. The chain carries TRBV5-1 and TRBJ2-4; 7 bases align to TRBD1. Trimming took 4 bases from V and 0 from J; bases not matched to a gene: 10. This CDR3 comprises 17 residues. Germline CDR1 and CDR2: SGHRS and YFSETQ. The CDR3 DNA reads TGCGCCAGCAGCGGGGGACAGCCAGAATTAGCCAAAAACATTCAGTACTTC. It codes for CASSGGQPELAKNIQYF.

The V gene is TRBV5-1, the J gene TRBJ2-3, with 10 positions matching TRBD1. The ends lost 4 bases at V and 5 bases at J; junction bases unmatched: 7. Per germline, CDR1 SGHRS and CDR2 YFSETQ. There are 15 residues in the CDR3. The DNA for the CDR3 is TGCGCCAGCAGCGCAGGGACAGGGGCTGTAGATACGCAGTATTTT. Amino acids: CASSAGTGAVDTQYF.

This clonotype occurred many times. This chain joins TRBV5-1 and TRBJ1-2; no clear D. Trimming removed 0 bases from V and 8 bases from J, with 8 bases in between. Germline CDR1 and CDR2: SGHRS and YFSETQ. The length of the CDR3 is 12 residues. For the CDR3, the DNA is TGCGCCAGCAGCTTGGAAGCAGGCGGCTACACCTTC. This codes for CASSLEAGGYTF.

This clonotype was recorded at least ten times. This chain connects TRBV18 to TRBJ1-4, with D unresolved. Germline lookup yields CDR1 KGHSH and CDR2 LQKENI. The CDR3 totals 13 residues. V lost 6 bases to trimming and J lost 4 bases, with 9 bases between them. The CDR3 DNA follows: TGTGCCAGCTCCCCCGGACTTAATGAAAAACTGTTTTTT. This encodes CASSPGLNEKLFF.

This clonotype was seen only a few times. The chain joins TRBV12-3 or TRBV12-4 to TRBJ2-3, with TRBD1 matching over 8 bases. The CDR3 is 16 amino acids. V shed 2 bases and J 2 bases; nucleotides not matched to a gene: 6. CDR3 protein: CASSLLLTGVTDTQYF. In DNA form, the CDR3 reads TGTGCCAGCAGTTTATTATTGACAGGGGTCACAGATACGCAGTATTTT.

This clonotype was recorded a few times. This clone may be a read error of a much larger clone one base away. This sequence joins TRBV5-1 and TRBJ2-5; TRBD2 aligns across 7 bases. The trim removed 5 bases at V and 1 base at J, leaving 2 bases unmatched. The CDR3 consists of 13 residues. The germline V gene encodes CDR1 SGHRS and CDR2 YFSETQ. CDR3 nucleotides: TGCGCCAGCAGGGGGGAGGGCCAAGAGACCCAGTACTTC. It yields the protein CASRGEGQETQYF. Full variable domain (rest looked up from reference TRBV5-1 and TRBJ2-5): KAGVTQTPRYLIKTRGQQVTLSCSPISGHRSVSWYQQTPGQGLQFLFEYFSETQRNKGNFPGRFSGRQFSNSRSEMNVSTLELGDSALYLCASRGEGQETQYFGPGTRLLVL.

This clonotype was seen only a few times. CDR3 sequence reads: CASSREGLIPTGELFF. CDR3 in DNA: TGCGCCAGCAGCCGGGAAGGATTGATACCCACCGGGGAGCTGTTTTTT. This rearrangement joins TRBV4-1 to TRBJ2-2; D call uncertain. The V gene's germline CDR1 is MGHRA and CDR2 YSYEKL. The CDR3 loop spans 16 amino acids. Deletions cut 4 bases from V and 4 bases from J, with 16 bases between.

This clonotype appeared a few times. CDR3 region: CASSLLGGNTEAFF. The CDR3 DNA reads TGTGCCAGCAGCTTATTAGGGGGGAACACTGAAGCTTTCTTT. The chain recombines TRBV7-2 with TRBJ1-1; D is perhaps TRBD1 (6 bases). The V end was cut by 2 bases, the J end by 1 base, with 8 bases between. This CDR3 comprises 14 residues. Germline CDR1 SGHTA, CDR2 FQGNSA.

In its sample, this clonotype was seen a few times. V usage is TRBV27 and J usage is TRBJ1-1, with D perhaps TRBD1 (6 bases). Germline loops: CDR1 MNHEY, CDR2 SMNVEV (reference sequence). Trimming took 6 bases from V and 6 from J, leaving 17 bases between them. The CDR3 runs 14 residues. Written as DNA, the CDR3 is TGTGCCAGCAGCGCAAGGGGGAACCCCCCTGAAGCTTTCTTT. Its translation: CASSARGNPPEAFF.

The rearrangement links TRBV7-2 to TRBJ1-5, with unresolved D. Germline CDR1 SGHTA, CDR2 FQGNSA. V was trimmed by 2 bases and J by 4 bases, leaving 3 bases between them. The CDR3 runs 12 residues. The CDR3 reads CASSLQNQPQHF. The CDR3 bases are TGTGCCAGCAGCTTACAAAATCAGCCCCAGCATTTT.

This clonotype occurred many times. The rearrangement uses TRBV5-1 and TRBJ2-1; 14 bases are a match to TRBD2. From germline, CDR1 is SGHRS and CDR2 YFSETQ. The CDR3 extends over 21 amino acids. V trimming: 4 bases; J trimming: 0 bases; junction bases outside the gene matches: 15. The DNA for the CDR3 is TGCGCCAGCAGCACCATCCCGGGACTAGCGGGAGTTGGAAGCTCCTACAATGAGCAGTTCTTC. Translated: CASSTIPGLAGVGSSYNEQFF.

This clonotype has just a few counts. J is TRBJ2-7 and V is TRBV20-1, with unresolved D. This CDR3 has 10 residues. The germline V gene encodes CDR1 DFQATT and CDR2 SNEGSKA (reference sequence). V lost 6 bases and J 4 bases, leaving 7 bases between the germline ends. CDR3: CSATKYEQYF. CDR3 coding DNA: TGCAGTGCCACGAAATACGAGCAGTACTTC.

This clonotype was counted a few times. As DNA, the CDR3 is TGTGCCAGCAACCCCGAACCGGGGAATAGCAATCAGCCCCAGCATTTT. Translation gives CASNPEPGNSNQPQHF. The V call is TRBV7-8, the J call TRBJ1-5, with D unresolved. The CDR3 has 16 amino acids. Between the trimmed V and J ends, which lost 7 bases and 0 bases, there was a span of 16 bases. The germline V gene has CDR1 SGHVS and CDR2 FQNEAQ.

This clonotype showed up just a few times. The V and J genes are TRBV5-1 and TRBJ2-5; 9 bases fit TRBD1. Germline assignment: CDR1 SGHRS and CDR2 YFSETQ. The CDR3 spans 15 residues. With 2 bases clipped from V and 1 base from J, the junction kept 3 bases outside the gene matches. DNA for the CDR3: TGCGCCAGCAGCTTCGGACAGGGGTCCCAAGAGACCCAGTACTTC. This codes for CASSFGQGSQETQYF.

Only a few counts were recorded for this clonotype. The chain combines TRBV4-3 with TRBJ1-1; the D gene is possibly TRBD1 (5 bases). The V end was cut by 2 bases, the J end by 1 base, with 11 bases between. This CDR3 is 15 amino acids long. From germline, CDR1 is LGHNA and CDR2 YSLEER. The CDR3 region is CASSQQVDRNTEAFF. In DNA form, the CDR3 reads TGCGCCAGCAGCCAACAAGTAGACAGGAACACTGAAGCTTTCTTT.

This clonotype has more than one count but fewer than ten. V is TRBV6-5 and J is TRBJ1-5; weak D call: TRBD1 (6 bases). Per germline, CDR1 MNHEY and CDR2 SVGAGI. The length of the CDR3 is 15 residues. The ends were cut back, 6 bases at V and 0 bases at J, with 12 bases in the middle. The chain's CDR3 is CASRLTGSSNQPQHF. For the CDR3, the DNA is TGTGCCAGCAGACTCACAGGGTCTAGCAATCAGCCCCAGCATTTT.

The chain has TRBV25-1 and TRBJ1-1; no definite D call. V dropped 1 base and J dropped 2 bases, with 8 bases sitting between them. Looked up from germline, CDR1 is MGHDK and CDR2 is SYGVNS. The CDR3 spans 14 residues. DNA of the CDR3: TGTGCCAGCAGTGAATTAAGGGATAACACTGAAGCTTTCTTT. This sequence encodes CASSELRDNTEAFF.

This clonotype was observed a handful of times. This sequence joins TRBV6-2 or TRBV6-3 and TRBJ2-4; D is uncertain. CDR1 MNHEY and CDR2 SVGEGT come from the germline V gene. CDR3 length: 11 amino acids. V dropped 2 bases and J dropped 6 bases, with 2 bases sitting between them. Here the CDR3 DNA reads TGTGCCAGCAGTTACGGAAACATTCAGTACTTC. As protein: CASSYGNIQYF.

The V gene is TRBV6-2 or TRBV6-3, the J gene TRBJ1-3, with D possibly being TRBD1 (5 bases). The CDR3 is 14 residues long. Germline assignment: CDR1 MNHEY and CDR2 SVGEGT. The V and J ends lost 6 bases and 4 bases respectively, with 13 bases between them. This chain's CDR3 is CASSPGDVGNTIYF. The CDR3 DNA reads as TGTGCCAGCAGCCCCGGGGACGTCGGAAACACCATATATTTT.

This clonotype has a handful of counts. The chain carries TRBV24-1 and TRBJ2-1; 9 bases agree with TRBD2. The V and J ends lost 4 bases and 5 bases, in that order; junction bases with no gene match: 20. The CDR3 sequence is 20 residues long. The V gene's germline CDR1 is KGHDR and CDR2 SFDVKD. The CDR3 sequence: CATSEPSGTTSPSSHNEQFF. CDR3 DNA sequence: TGTGCCACCAGTGAGCCTAGCGGGACCACCTCCCCCTCCTCTCACAATGAGCAGTTCTTC.

This clonotype was seen at least ten times. The junction departs from the called germline gene at one end, perhaps through a read error. The CDR3 sequence: CASSFITDHTQYF. The CDR3 nucleotides are TGTGCTAGCAGCTTTATTACAGACCATACGCAGTATTTT. The chain joins TRBV7-7 to TRBJ2-3; unclear D gene. The CDR3 is 13 amino acids. The germline V gene encodes CDR1 SSHAT and CDR2 FNYEAQ (reference sequence).

A remark on this clonotype: A much more abundant neighbour one base away suggests this may be a read error. Since the CDR3 does not end with the conserved phenylalanine or tryptophan, this likely comes from a read error. V gene TRBV20-1 combines with J gene TRBJ1-1, with D possibly matching TRBD1 (6 bases). Trimming shortened V by 3 bases and J by 11 bases, and 10 bases separated the two germline ends. The germline CDR1 and CDR2 sequences are DFQATT and SNEGSKA (reference sequence). This CDR3 has 10 amino acids. Written as DNA, the CDR3 is TGCAGTGCTAGGGACAGACGGGCTTTCTGT. Its protein product is CSARDRRAFC.